The 20 T cell receptor beta chains given below trace back to one sample, sequenced in a study of blood T cells in healthy people across ages. A second PCR of roughly 7 to 11 cycles used a sample-barcoded 5' primer and a J-beta primer mix. TCRdb independently ran MiXCR on the 5' RACE reads; one entry per CDR3 protein. There are hundreds of thousands of distinct CDR3 sequences in the sample; roughly half occur only once, and 13% lies in the top ten. The sequencing input was blood. The receptors were sampled from a woman of 80 years or more in good health.

This clonotype was detected ten times or more. The chain joins TRBV20-1 to TRBJ1-6; D is perhaps TRBD1 (5 bases). This CDR3 comprises 16 residues. Germline V gene lookup returns CDR1 DFQATT and CDR2 SNEGSKA (reference sequence). Trimming left V 4 bases short and J 3 bases short, with 16 bases between. The DNA of the CDR3 is TGCAGTGCTATATCCCCAGGGCTGAACTATAATTCACCCCTCCACTTT. Its protein product is CSAISPGLNYNSPLHF.

This chain links TRBV13 with TRBJ2-5; D is unclear. Trimming shortened V by 1 base and J by 4 bases, and 7 bases separated the two germline ends. Germline loops: CDR1 PRHDT, CDR2 FYEKMQ (reference sequence). The CDR3 sequence is 13 residues long. In DNA form, the CDR3 reads TGTGCCAGCAGCTTAGCGACCGTAGAGACCCAGTACTTC. Translating it yields CASSLATVETQYF.

The chain recombines TRBV3-1 with TRBJ2-2, with D perhaps TRBD1 (5 bases). Germline values: CDR1 LGHDT, CDR2 YNNKEL (reference sequence). This CDR3 spans 14 amino acids. With 1 base removed from V and 3 bases from J, the gap between germline ends came to 6 bases. The CDR3 is CASSQGGHTGELFF. As DNA, the CDR3 is TGTGCCAGCAGCCAAGGGGGCCACACCGGGGAGCTGTTTTTT. Full variable domain (missing parts from reference TRBV3-1 and TRBJ2-2): DTAVSQTPKYLVTQMGNDKSIKCEQNLGHDTMYWYKQDSKKFLKIMFSYNNKELIINETVPNRFSPKSPDKAHLNLHINSLELGDSAVYFCASSQGGHTGELFFGEGSRLTVL.

This chain links TRBV12-3 or TRBV12-4 with TRBJ1-1; no definite D call. V was clipped by 6 bases and J by 8 bases, with 19 bases between them. The CDR3 extends over 14 amino acids. The chain's CDR3 is CASSRASAFGEAFF. The CDR3 DNA reads as TGTGCCAGCAGCCGAGCCAGTGCTTTTGGGGAAGCTTTCTTT.

This clonotype has only one observation. V is TRBV5-1 and J is TRBJ1-1; weak D call: TRBD1 (5 bases). The length of the CDR3 is 14 residues. Germline V lookup: CDR1 SGHRS, CDR2 YFSETQ. Deletions cut 5 bases from V and 2 bases from J, with 13 bases between. The DNA for the CDR3 is TGCGCCAGCAGAGAACTCAGGGTTAACACTGAAGCTTTCTTT. It specifies CASRELRVNTEAFF. Full variable domain (missing parts from reference TRBV5-1 and TRBJ1-1): KAGVTQTPRYLIKTRGQQVTLSCSPISGHRSVSWYQQTPGQGLQFLFEYFSETQRNKGNFPGRFSGRQFSNSRSEMNVSTLELGDSALYLCASRELRVNTEAFFGQGTRLTVV.

In its sample, this clonotype was seen a few times. The chain carries TRBV12-3 or TRBV12-4 and TRBJ2-1, with 13 bases that match TRBD2. The CDR3 is 13 residues long. Trimming removed 8 bases from V and 12 bases from J; junction bases left unmatched: 7. CDR3 protein: CASGLAGVYGQFF. The CDR3 DNA reads as TGTGCCAGCGGACTAGCGGGAGTCTATGGGCAGTTCTTC.

The gene calls are TRBV5-1 and TRBJ2-3, with D perhaps matching TRBD1 or TRBD2 (5 bases each). The length of the CDR3 is 15 residues. V was cut by 0 bases and J by 13 bases, with 21 bases left in between. CDR1 and CDR2 from the germline V gene are SGHRS and YFSETQ. CDR3 nucleotides: TGCGCCAGCAGCTTGGGGCCGGGACCGATGACCTCGGAGTATTTT. Residues: CASSLGPGPMTSEYF.

The table lists this clonotype with a few counts. This rearrangement joins TRBV4-1 to TRBJ1-1; D is undetermined. The V end lost 4 bases, the J end lost 1 base, and 7 bases lay between the germline ends. Germline CDR1 MGHRA, CDR2 YSYEKL. The CDR3 covers 13 residues. CDR3 residues: CASSPHWNTEAFF. The CDR3 nucleotides are TGCGCCAGCAGCCCACACTGGAACACTGAAGCTTTCTTT.

This clonotype has a handful of counts. V is TRBV7-9 and J is TRBJ1-2; no definite D call. The CDR3 consists of 17 residues. Per germline, CDR1 SEHNR and CDR2 FQNEAQ (reference sequence). V was clipped by 7 bases and J by 8 bases, with 29 bases between them. CDR3 nucleotides: TGTGCCAGCACCCCCTTAGCAGTGGGGTCTATGACTATAGGCTACACCTTC. The encoded protein is CASTPLAVGSMTIGYTF.

This clonotype is a singleton in its sample. The gene calls are TRBV27 and TRBJ2-4; 7 positions agree with TRBD2. The J call is in doubt because the DNA end fits TRBJ2-7 better. CDR1 is MNHEY, CDR2 SMNVEV, per germline (reference sequence). The length of the CDR3 is 14 residues. CDR3 region: CASSFIAGRDEQYF. CDR3 DNA: TGTGCCAGCAGTTTCATAGCAGGGAGGGACGAGCAGTACTTC.

This clonotype was detected ten times or more. This chain uses TRBV20-1 with TRBJ1-2, with D unresolved. V lost 3 bases and J 8 bases, leaving 13 bases between the germline ends. CDR3 length: 12 amino acids. Per the germline V gene, CDR1 is DFQATT and CDR2 is SNEGSKA (reference sequence). The CDR3 sequence is CSASRIGPGYTF. For the CDR3, the DNA is TGCAGTGCTAGTCGGATTGGGCCCGGCTACACCTTC.

This clonotype was seen only once. This rearrangement joins TRBV27 to TRBJ2-5, with 7 nucleotides matching TRBD1. The J call could be wrong; TRBJ2-7 is a better fit for the DNA end. CDR1 MNHEY and CDR2 SMNVEV come from the germline V gene (reference sequence). The CDR3 loop spans 16 amino acids. As DNA, the CDR3 is TGTGCCAGCAGTCCTCGAGTCGGGCAGGGGGTCCACGAGCAGTACTTC. Its translation is CASSPRVGQGVHEQYF.

Details on this clonotype: This could be a read error, since a much larger clone is one nucleotide away. The rearrangement joins TRBV7-9 to TRBJ1-4, with D unclear. The germline CDR1 and CDR2 sequences are SEHNR and FQNEAQ (reference sequence). The CDR3 is 11 amino acids. For the CDR3, the DNA is TGTGCCAGCACCCACTTCGACGAACTGTTATTT. Protein product: CASTHFDELLF.

On this clonotype itself: With a much larger clone just one base away, this may be a read error. The chain carries TRBV15 and TRBJ1-1; no clear D. CDR3 length: 13 amino acids. The germline gives CDR1 LNHNV, CDR2 YYDKDF (reference sequence). Here the CDR3 DNA reads TGTGCCACCAGCAGAGGATCGAACACTGTAGCTTTCTTT. It codes for CATSRGSNTVAFF. Full variable domain (rest looked up from reference TRBV15 and TRBJ1-1): DAMVIQNPRYQVTQFGKPVTLSCSQTLNHNVMYWYQQKSSQAPKLLFHYYDKDFNNEADTPDNFQSRRPNTSFCFLDIRSPGLGDTAMYLCATSRGSNTVAFFGQGTRLTVV.

This clonotype was observed a handful of times. The rearrangement uses TRBV5-1 and TRBJ1-1, with TRBD1 matching over 8 bases. Trimming cost V 3 bases and J 10 bases; bases outside gene matches: 14. The CDR3 is made up of 15 amino acids. Germline V CDR1 and CDR2: SGHRS, YFSETQ. CDR3 loop: CASSSGGTGRRGAFF. DNA for the CDR3: TGCGCCAGCAGCTCCGGTGGGACAGGAAGAAGGGGAGCTTTCTTT.

The J gene is TRBJ2-5, the V gene TRBV4-3; no reliable D call. Germline V gene data show CDR1 as LGHNA and CDR2 as YSLEER. V was trimmed by 2 bases and J by 4 bases, leaving 11 bases between them. The CDR3 has 14 residues. The CDR3 region is CASSQTFQAETQYF. CDR3 sequence (DNA): TGCGCCAGCAGCCAAACATTTCAGGCAGAGACCCAGTACTTC.

The genes are TRBV3-1 and TRBJ2-3; TRBD1 is a possible D gene (5 bases). Germline V lookup: CDR1 LGHDT, CDR2 YNNKEL (reference sequence). The V end lost 4 bases, the J end lost 11 bases, and 10 bases lay between the germline ends. This CDR3 has 11 residues. Here the CDR3 reads CASSRQWRQYF. The DNA of the CDR3 is TGTGCCAGCAGCCGACAGTGGCGGCAGTATTTT.

This chain's CDR3 is CASSQDSSGFDEQYF. Here the CDR3 DNA reads TGCGCCAGCAGCCAAGATTCGTCAGGGTTTGACGAGCAGTACTTC. This rearrangement joins TRBV4-3 to TRBJ2-5; tentative D call: TRBD1 (5 bases). The tail of the sequence fits TRBJ2-7 better, so the J call may be wrong. Germline V gives CDR1 LGHNA, CDR2 YSLEER. The CDR3 has 15 residues.

This chain connects TRBV7-2 to TRBJ1-6, with a weak D call TRBD1 (6 bases). V was pared by 5 bases and J by 2 bases, with 10 bases between. This CDR3 comprises 15 residues. CDR1 is SGHTA, CDR2 FQGNSA, per germline. DNA of the CDR3: TGTGCCAGCAGCCCTAGGGGGGCCTATAATTCACCCCTCCACTTT. The encoded protein is CASSPRGAYNSPLHF.

This clonotype was detected ten times or more. The rearrangement uses TRBV12-3 or TRBV12-4 and TRBJ2-3; D is unclear. The length of the CDR3 is 12 residues. Trimming stripped 7 bases from V and 6 bases from J, with 11 bases between. The CDR3 DNA reads as TGTGCCAGCACCTTCCTGGGGGATACGCAGTATTTT. Translation gives CASTFLGDTQYF.